The 26 T cell receptor beta chains listed next were all sequenced from one sample in a study of T cells in Graves' hyperthyroidism and ophthalmopathy. From RNA transcripts, TCR beta CDR3 regions were amplified. The primer set for the first-round RT-PCR of the TCR CDR3 was HTBI. TCRdb reprocessed the multiplex PCR reads via MiXCR and lists one record per CDR3 protein. The table shows about 46,000 distinct CDR3 sequences, with 49% occurring only once. The source material was peripheral blood or thyroid tissue (not recorded which). The receptors were sampled from a woman aged 45-60 years with Graves' hyperthyroidism.

This clonotype showed up many times. This chain connects TRBV19 to TRBJ2-7; D remains ambiguous. Germline CDR1 LNHDA, CDR2 SQIVND (reference sequence). The ends were cut back, 5 bases at V and 3 bases at J, with 17 bases in the middle. The CDR3 runs to 15 residues. The CDR3 loop reads CASSSDTGSNYEQYF. CDR3 nucleotide sequence: TGTGCCAGTAGTTCCGATACCGGGTCGAACTACGAGCAGTACTTC.

Many counts were recorded for this clonotype. The genes are TRBV28 and TRBJ2-7; possibly TRBD2 for D (5 bases). Germline V gene data show CDR1 as MDHEN and CDR2 as SYDVKM. V lost 2 bases and J lost 5, with 13 bases in between. The CDR3 is 14 residues long. The DNA for the CDR3 is TGTGCCAGCAGTTTAGGTGGGAGTCTCCACGAGCAGTACTTC. Translation gives CASSLGGSLHEQYF.

This clonotype came up many times. This chain uses TRBV7-8 with TRBJ2-2; 9 nucleotides match TRBD2. Per germline, CDR1 SGHVS and CDR2 FQNEAQ. This CDR3 has 17 amino acids. The trim removed 0 bases at V and 0 bases at J, leaving 2 bases unmatched. In nucleotides, the CDR3 is TGTGCCAGCAGCTTAGCCCGACTAGCGGCGAACACCGGGGAGCTGTTTTTT. It codes for CASSLARLAANTGELFF.

The chain has TRBV7-9 and TRBJ1-1, with a tentative D call TRBD1 (6 bases). The CDR3 contains 14 residues. V shed 6 bases and J shed 3 bases, with 14 bases lying between them. CDR1 is SEHNR and CDR2 is FQNEAQ in the germline V gene (reference sequence). The CDR3 spells CASRPGGRDTEAFF. DNA for the CDR3: TGTGCCAGCAGACCGGGGGGCAGGGACACTGAAGCTTTCTTT.

This clonotype was counted between two and nine times. This chain joins TRBV20-1 and TRBJ2-5, with TRBD2 matching over 14 bases. The CDR3 consists of 17 residues. J lost 5 bases, V lost 4 bases, and 12 bases had no gene match. Germline CDR1 DFQATT, CDR2 SNEGSKA (reference sequence). The CDR3 loop is CSAMTSGRASVGETQYF. DNA of the CDR3: TGCAGTGCTATGACTAGCGGGAGGGCCAGTGTAGGGGAGACCCAGTACTTC.

This clonotype was detected many times. V usage is TRBV7-2 and J usage is TRBJ2-5; a weak D match, TRBD1 (5 bases). Looked up from germline, CDR1 is SGHTA and CDR2 is FQGNSA. The ends were cut back, 5 bases at V and 7 bases at J, with 11 bases in the middle. This CDR3 comprises 12 residues. The CDR3 bases are TGTGCCAGCAGCCAGGGCCCTGGGACCCAGTACTTC. This codes for CASSQGPGTQYF.

This clonotype occurred many times. The chain employs TRBV20-1 and TRBJ1-1, with 11 nucleotides matching TRBD1. The CDR3 sequence is 15 residues long. The germline gives CDR1 DFQATT, CDR2 SNEGSKA (reference sequence). V lost 0 bases to trimming and J lost 5 bases; unmatched junction nucleotides: 5. The chain's CDR3 is CSARDPGQGGTEAFF. As DNA, the CDR3 is TGCAGTGCTAGAGACCCGGGACAGGGGGGGACTGAAGCTTTCTTT.

A note on this clonotype: The missing conserved phenylalanine or tryptophan at the end of this CDR3 makes a read error likely. The DNA is left out, because the CDR3 cannot be placed on it with certainty; the CDR3 is given as TCRdb lists it. This chain uses TRBV7-6 with TRBJ2-6. The CDR3 is 18 residues long, counting both termini. CDR1 is SGHVS, CDR2 FNYEAQ, per germline. The CDR3 loop is CASSLAPDSSSGANVPLL.

As concerns this clonotype: Being one base from a much bigger clone, this may be a read error. The chain links TRBV7-6 to TRBJ1-4; D possibly corresponds to TRBD1 (5 bases). Germline lookup yields CDR1 SGHVS and CDR2 FNYEAQ. The length of the CDR3 is 17 residues. The CDR3 coding sequence is TGTGCCAGCAGTCGCCGGACACCCCTTGGGACTAATGAAGAACTGTTTTTT. Its translation: CASSRRTPLGTNEELFF.

V usage is TRBV2 and J usage is TRBJ1-5; no firm D call. Germline V CDR1 and CDR2: SNHLY, FYNNEI. Trimming took off 3 bases at V and 2 bases at J, with 5 bases between the two ends. The CDR3 consists of 13 residues. CDR3 loop: CASSDGGNQPQHF. In nucleotides, the CDR3 is TGTGCCAGCAGTGACGGGGGCAATCAGCCCCAGCATTTT.

For this clonotype: The junction departs from the called germline gene at one end, perhaps through a read error. V usage is TRBV20-1 and J usage is TRBJ1-5, with a possible D match to TRBD1 (5 bases). This CDR3 is 14 amino acids long. Germline loops: CDR1 DFQATT, CDR2 SNEGSKA (reference sequence). As DNA, the CDR3 is TGCAGTGCTACCCGGGGGGGTAGCAATCAGCCCCGGCACTTT. Protein sequence: CSATRGGSNQPRHF.

In the case of this clonotype: A read error may explain this, as a much larger clone is one base away. This CDR3 is missing its conserved last phenylalanine or tryptophan, likely due to a read error. The chain employs TRBV10-3 and TRBJ2-7; D tentatively fits TRBD1 or TRBD2 (5 bases each). The CDR3 is 14 amino acids. Between the trimmed V and J ends, which lost 10 bases and 3 bases, there was a span of 19 bases. Germline assignment: CDR1 ENHRY and CDR2 SYGVKD. CDR3 region: CASRARDGLYEQYI. CDR3 DNA: TGTGCCAGCAGGGCTCGGGACGGGCTCTACGAGCAGTACATC.

This clonotype has just a few counts. J is TRBJ1-1 and V is TRBV9; TRBD1 matches at 8 bases. This CDR3 has 13 amino acids. J gave up 8 bases and V 3 bases, and 6 bases lay outside the gene matches. Germline loops: CDR1 SGDLS, CDR2 YYNGEE. In DNA form, the CDR3 reads TGTGCCAGCAGCGAAGACCACAGGGGGGAAGCTTTCTTT. Protein sequence: CASSEDHRGEAFF.

This clonotype has just a few counts. The chain couples TRBV28 to TRBJ2-3; D not certain. This CDR3 has 11 amino acids. CDR1 is MDHEN and CDR2 is SYDVKM in the germline V gene. The V gene lost 7 bases and the J gene lost 5 bases, with 7 bases spanning the gap. In DNA, the CDR3 is TGTGCCAGCAAGGTTAGAGATACGCAGTATTTT. This encodes CASKVRDTQYF.

This clonotype was seen repeatedly, ten times or more. The chain carries TRBV3-1 and TRBJ2-5; TRBD2 might be the D (5 bases). CDR3 size: 13 residues. Germline values: CDR1 LGHDT, CDR2 YNNKEL (reference sequence). The V gene lost 7 bases and the J gene lost 4 bases, with 13 bases spanning the gap. Written as DNA, the CDR3 is TGTGCCAGCAAGATCGAGGGTGGAGAGACCCAGTACTTC. This codes for CASKIEGGETQYF.

In its sample, this clonotype was seen a few times. The rearrangement joins TRBV29-1 to TRBJ1-2; a weak D match, TRBD1 (5 bases). Germline V gene sequence: CDR1 SQVTM, CDR2 ANQGSEA. CDR3 length equals 14 residues. V lost 4 bases, J lost 3 bases, and 15 bases lay in between. This CDR3 is CSVGPERGDYGYTF. Here the CDR3 DNA reads TGCAGCGTTGGACCGGAAAGGGGCGACTATGGCTACACCTTC. The full variable domain, with the rest looked up from reference TRBV29-1 and TRBJ1-2, is SAVISQKPSRDICQRGTSLTIQCQVDSQVTMMFWYRQQPGQSLTLIATANQGSEATYESGFVIDKFPISRPNLTFSTLTVSNMSPEDSSIYLCSVGPERGDYGYTFGSGTRLTVV.

This clonotype was recorded many times. This chain links TRBV7-9 with TRBJ1-5, with D maybe TRBD1 (5 bases). The ends were cut back, 1 base at V and 4 bases at J, with 11 bases in the middle. In germline, CDR1 is SEHNR, CDR2 FQNEAQ (reference sequence). This CDR3 region has 15 residues. The CDR3 protein is CASSLGSGNNQPQHF. The CDR3 nucleotides read TGTGCCAGCAGCTTAGGTTCAGGGAATAATCAGCCCCAGCATTTT.

Note on this clonotype: Germline and junction disagree at one end, which may indicate a read error. V gene TRBV6-1 combines with J gene TRBJ2-5, with D uncertain. CDR3 length: 10 amino acids. Per germline, CDR1 MNHNS and CDR2 SASEGT. The CDR3 bases are TGTGCCAGCAGTGAAGCCGGAAGTGGGTTC. Its protein product is CASSEAGSGF.

This clonotype was counted many times. The genes are TRBV18 and TRBJ1-5, with TRBD1 as a possible D gene (5 bases). There are 16 residues in the CDR3. CDR1 and CDR2 from the germline V gene are KGHSH and LQKENI. V was shortened by 2 bases and J by 5 bases, with 16 bases between the two germline ends. CDR3 nucleotides: TGTGCCAGCTCACCAAAGACGGGGGAAGAAGATCAGCCCCAGCATTTT. Residues: CASSPKTGEEDQPQHF.

Comments on this clonotype: Here the CDR3 omits its conserved ending phenylalanine or tryptophan, so a read error is the likely source. No DNA is shown, since the ends of the CDR3 on it are uncertain; the CDR3 is the one TCRdb lists. The chain joins TRBV7-9 to TRBJ2-2; the table assigns TRBD1, which was not confirmed against the DNA. CDR1 and CDR2 (germline): SEHNR, FQNEAQ (reference sequence). The CDR3 length equals 15 residues, ends included. The CDR3 sequence is CASSPDRVNTGELFL.

This chain uses TRBV24-1 with TRBJ2-5, with 9 bases identical to TRBD1. The CDR3 totals 13 residues. Germline values: CDR1 KGHDR, CDR2 SFDVKD. The J segment lost 7 bases and the V segment lost 7 bases, leaving 6 bases of the junction unmatched. The CDR3 DNA reads TGTGCCACCAGCCCGGGACAGGGAAGGACCCAGTACTTC. Translated: CATSPGQGRTQYF.

The V gene is TRBV29-1, the J gene TRBJ2-7; the D gene is possibly TRBD1 (6 bases). The V end lost 5 bases, the J end lost 3 bases, and 17 bases lay between the germline ends. The CDR3 runs 14 residues. Germline V gives CDR1 SQVTM, CDR2 ANQGSEA. The CDR3 is CSVFSGQTNYEQYF. The CDR3 DNA reads as TGCAGCGTTTTCTCTGGACAGACCAACTACGAGCAGTACTTC.

Comment on this clonotype: Relative to the germline gene, one junction end is altered; a read error may explain this. This chain uses TRBV5-4 with TRBJ2-2; 14 nucleotides line up with TRBD2. Germline CDR1 SGHNT, CDR2 YYREEE (reference sequence). CDR3 length: 17 residues. CDR3 amino acids: CASSSGTSGSGTGELLF. The DNA of the CDR3 is TGCGCCAGCAGCTCCGGGACTAGCGGGAGCGGGACCGGGGAGCTGCTTTTT. Full variable domain (rest looked up from reference TRBV5-4 and TRBJ2-2): ETGVTQSPTHLIKTRGQQVTLRCSSQSGHNTVSWYQQALGQGPQFIFQYYREEENGRGNFPPRFSGLQFPNYSSELNVNALELDDSALYLCASSSGTSGSGTGELLFGEGSRLTVL.

This clonotype has just one count. The chain recombines TRBV20-1 with TRBJ2-5, with 8 bases identical to TRBD1. This CDR3 spans 13 amino acids. The germline V gene has CDR1 DFQATT and CDR2 SNEGSKA (reference sequence). V lost 6 bases and J lost 4; bases outside the gene matches: 7. CDR3 coding DNA: TGCAGTGCACGGGACAGGAGGGGAGAGACCCAGTACTTC. Its protein product is CSARDRRGETQYF.

This clonotype appeared many times. A junction boundary mismatches the germline segment, possibly from a read error. This chain connects TRBV7-9 to TRBJ2-5; 11 bases are shared with TRBD1. The CDR3 totals 15 residues. Germline V gene lookup returns CDR1 SEHNR and CDR2 FQNEAQ (reference sequence). The chain's CDR3 is CASSWGTGGQETQYF. The DNA of the CDR3 is TGCGCCAGCAGCTGGGGGACAGGGGGCCAAGAGACCCAGTACTTC.

V usage is TRBV11-2 and J usage is TRBJ2-3; possibly TRBD2 for D (6 bases). Trimming cost V 2 bases and J 0 bases, with 12 bases left between them. The germline V gene has CDR1 SGHAT and CDR2 FQNNGV. This CDR3 has 16 amino acids. This chain's CDR3 is CASSLRMGGSTDTQYF. CDR3 sequence (DNA): TGTGCCAGCAGCTTACGTATGGGGGGTAGCACAGATACGCAGTATTTT.